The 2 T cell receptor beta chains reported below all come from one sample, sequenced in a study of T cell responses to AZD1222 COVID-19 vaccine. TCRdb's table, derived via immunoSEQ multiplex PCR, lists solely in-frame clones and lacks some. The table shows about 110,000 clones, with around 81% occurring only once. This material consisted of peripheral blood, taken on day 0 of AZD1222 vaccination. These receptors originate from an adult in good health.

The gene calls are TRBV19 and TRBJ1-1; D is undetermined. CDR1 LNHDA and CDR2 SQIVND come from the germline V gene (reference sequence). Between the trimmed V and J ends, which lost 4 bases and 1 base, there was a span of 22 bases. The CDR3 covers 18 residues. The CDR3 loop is CASSTSEVRRARNTEAFF. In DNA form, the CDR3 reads TGTGCCAGTAGTACCTCTGAGGTCAGGCGGGCGAGGAACACTGAAGCTTTCTTT.

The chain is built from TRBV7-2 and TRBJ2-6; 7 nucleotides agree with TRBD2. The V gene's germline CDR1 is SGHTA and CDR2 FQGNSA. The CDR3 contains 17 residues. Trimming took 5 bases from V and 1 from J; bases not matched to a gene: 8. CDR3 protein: CASSSSGTPSGANVLTF. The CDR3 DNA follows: TGTGCCAGCAGCAGCAGCGGGACCCCATCTGGGGCCAACGTCCTGACTTTC. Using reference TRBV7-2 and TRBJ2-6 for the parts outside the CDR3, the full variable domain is GAGVSQSPSNKVTEKGKDVELRCDPISGHTALYWYRQSLGQGLEFLIYFQGNSAPDKSGLPSDRFSAERTGGSVSTLTIQRTQQEDSAVYLCASSSSGTPSGANVLTFGAGSRLTVL.